The 6 T cell receptor beta chains listed next were all sequenced from one sample in a study of metastatic and nonmetastatic thyroid tumors. MiXCR re-clonotyped the PCR reads for TCRdb. The data show just over 20,000 clones, 15% to 19% seen once. Patients were all untreated before their thyroid surgery. Sequencing was carried out using blood. All receptors derive from a female donor with papillary thyroid cancer or a benign thyroid nodule (not recorded which). Some clones in this sample may be carry-over from other donors' samples.

V usage is TRBV20-1 and J usage is TRBJ2-7; 10 nucleotides agree with TRBD2. CDR3 length equals 13 residues. After removal of 4 bases from V and 5 bases from J, the junction contained 5 bases not matched to a gene. Per the germline V gene, CDR1 is DFQATT and CDR2 is SNEGSKA (reference sequence). Written as DNA, the CDR3 is TGCAGTGCTAAGCGGGAGGGCCTCCACGAGCAGTACTTC. Encoded protein: CSAKREGLHEQYF.

This clone showed up many times. The chain employs TRBV5-6 and TRBJ1-4; TRBD1 is a possible D gene (5 bases). The V and J ends lost 2 bases and 8 bases respectively, with 10 bases between them. CDR3 length: 13 amino acids. Germline V gives CDR1 SGHDT, CDR2 YYEEEE. The CDR3 DNA reads TGTGCCAGCAGCTTAGGGGCCGGGGAAAAACTGTTTTTT. Its translation is CASSLGAGEKLFF. Complete variable domain (other parts from reference TRBV5-6 and TRBJ1-4): DAGVTQSPTHLIKTRGQQVTLRCSPKSGHDTVSWYQQALGQGPQFIFQYYEEEERQRGNFPDRFSGHQFPNYSSELNVNALLLGDSALYLCASSLGAGEKLFFGSGTQLSVL.

This clone showed up just a few times. The rearrangement links TRBV12-5 to TRBJ2-3, with TRBD1 identical over 8 bases. The CDR3 extends over 14 amino acids. Per the germline V gene, CDR1 is LGHNT and CDR2 is FRNRAP. V lost 9 bases, J lost 0 bases, and 5 bases stayed unmatched. The CDR3 reads CASLWTGSTDTQYF. The CDR3 nucleotides are TGTGCTAGCCTGTGGACAGGGAGCACAGATACGCAGTATTTT.

V gene TRBV20-1 combines with J gene TRBJ1-2, with 8 nucleotides matching TRBD1. Trimming removed 5 bases from V and 6 bases from J; junction bases left unmatched: 8. The germline gives CDR1 DFQATT, CDR2 SNEGSKA (reference sequence). The CDR3 has 13 residues. CDR3 in amino acids: CSAGGTGNHGYTF. The CDR3 DNA follows: TGCAGTGCTGGTGGGACAGGTAATCATGGCTACACCTTC.

The chain couples TRBV7-9 to TRBJ1-2, with 8 bases matching TRBD1. This CDR3 is 14 amino acids long. Germline values: CDR1 SEHNR, CDR2 FQNEAQ (reference sequence). The junction had 6 bases not matched to a gene; V was cut back by 5 bases and J by 4 bases. CDR3 residues: CASSPGQGFYGYTF. The CDR3 DNA reads as TGTGCCAGCAGCCCAGGACAGGGCTTCTATGGCTACACCTTC.

The rearrangement uses TRBV5-1 and TRBJ1-3; D is unresolved. The CDR3 has 16 residues. The V gene lost 0 bases and the J gene lost 0 bases, with 10 bases spanning the gap. Germline V gives CDR1 SGHRS, CDR2 YFSETQ. CDR3 bases: TGCGCCAGCAGCTTGGAGGGAAAGTCCTCTGGAAACACCATATATTTT. As protein: CASSLEGKSSGNTIYF.